This TCR beta chain originates from a study of blood T cell repertoires in COVID-19. Study context: Samples of COVID-19 (acute and convalescent) were obtained from the United States, Italy and Spain. PBMCs, B-cell-depleted T cells, or T cells were the source of the cDNA or gDNA that made up the material.

Germline values: CDR1 MRHNA, CDR2 SNTAGT. This CDR3 spans 14 amino acids. V lost 3 bases to trimming and J lost 0 bases, with 7 bases between them. In the original workflow: It was from reference gene primer amplification that nucleated cell counts were estimated. The assay was immunoSEQ multiplex PCR, and TCRdb's table has in-frame clones only and misses some. Clone size and the V and J calls come from that table; the DNA yielded D and trimming. Of roughly 40,000 clones detected, 90% appear once; the ten largest clones hold around 5.3%. Sequences were obtained from peripheral blood. V is TRBV6-4 and J is TRBJ2-3; no clear D. The source of this sequence is a human donor in a cohort sampled during active COVID-19. The CDR3 coding sequence is TGTGCCAGCAGTGAAGCCAGGAGCACAGATACGCAGTATTTT. Protein product: CASSEARSTDTQYF.